The T cell receptor beta chain under discussion was sequenced for a study of early T cells in non-severe SARS-CoV-2 infection. Study in general: Bulk RNA isolated from unsorted whole blood underwent sequencing; chains were not paired. Study-wide results and caveats: Anti-spike CD8 specificities were favored by VDJdb matching, whose results missed private and CD4 specificities.

This clonotype was recorded a few times. The antigen is unknown. Separate cDNA molecules each had unique molecular identifiers attached to them. TCRdb independently ran MiXCR on the 5' RACE reads; one entry per CDR3 protein. Of about 92,000 distinct CDR3 sequences detected, roughly 15% appear once; the ten largest clones hold 1.3%. The V gene end was trimmed by 5 bases and the J gene end by 4 bases; junction bases not matched to a gene: 4. The CDR3 runs 14 residues. The TCR originated in an adult who was a healthcare worker with PCR-confirmed SARS-CoV-2 infection or an uninfected control (not recorded which). Sequencing input: whole blood. This chain uses TRBV12-3 or TRBV12-4 with TRBJ1-2; 10 nucleotides align to TRBD1. CDR3 DNA: TGTGCCAGCAGTATTGACAGGGGGCCCTATGGCTACACCTTC. Protein sequence: CASSIDRGPYGYTF.